This TCR beta chain was retrieved from a study of OX40 agonist ivuxolimab in advanced cancers. Study as a whole: Ivuxolimab, which is an agonistic anti-OX40 (CD134) antibody, was administered to the patients. Earlier anti-PD-1, anti-PD-L1 or anti-CTLA-4 therapy was permitted; 30% to 45% had received some.

Worth noting for this clone: Its antigen is undetermined.

V dropped 3 bases and J dropped 0 bases, with 8 bases sitting between them. The length of the CDR3 is 14 residues. Looked up from germline, CDR1 is SGHTA and CDR2 is FQGTGA. Only in-frame clones appear in the TCRdb table, and some are missing; sequencing was by immunoSEQ multiplex PCR. The sample has 75,000 to 95,000 clones; more than 85% are singletons. Findings and limits, study-wide: Clones of CD4+ and CD8+ blood T cells grew by week 6 at doses of 0.1 to 3.0 mg/kg. Partial responders receiving 0.1-3.0 mg/kg showed among the lowest clonal expansion.

Material: CD4+ or CD8+ T cells sorted from blood, obtained in a trial of the OX40 agonist ivuxolimab. The TCR sequence derives from an adult with an advanced solid tumor such as melanoma, head and neck, liver or kidney cancer. V and J are TRBV7-3 and TRBJ1-1; no firm D call. This CDR3 reads CASSFSGLNTEAFF. CDR3 nucleotide sequence: TGTGCCAGCAGCTTTTCAGGATTGAACACTGAAGCTTTCTTT.